A selection of T cell receptor beta chains follows, all from one sample in a study of chemoradiotherapy in HPV16-positive cancers. The data were produced by immunoSEQ multiplex PCR, yet TCRdb's version contains in-frame clones alone and is incomplete. Counted here are 14,000 or so clones, around 77% occurring once; the ten biggest clones make up around 1.2%. Specimen collection occurred from a patient who underwent chemoradiotherapy. The receptors here all came from a human donor with HPV-associated anogenital cancer. The conserved cysteine and the conserved F or W are not part of the CDR3 here. Fields, in order: J gene, V gene, CDR3 protein.

TRBJ2-5	TRBV4-1	ASSRTTSGGIQETQY
TRBJ2-5	TRBV30	AWSVGTASETQY
TRBJ2-7	TRBV2	ASGPLAPLYEQY
TRBJ1-3	TRBV20-1	SARDRNTIY
TRBJ2-2	TRBV27	ASSTRGAGDTGELF
TRBJ2-1	TRBV21-1	ASSRGGLGYNEQF
TRBJ1-1	TRBV5-6	ASSSSWGRVITEAF
TRBJ2-5	TRBV6-1	ASSEAQGVVETQY
TRBJ2-1	TRBV5-5	ASSLGSPYNEQF
TRBJ2-4	TRBV19	ASSIVKGPGNIQY
TRBJ1-4	TRBV6-1	VNGGAGGEGKLF
TRBJ1-1	TRBV19	ASSIPQGSDKVNTEAF